This T cell receptor (beta chain) was recovered during a study of blood T cell repertoires in COVID-19. Libraries were prepared by immunoSEQ multiplex PCR; TCRdb keeps only in-frame clonotypes and omits some of them. The sample contains about 30,000 clones, around nine tenths of which appear only once. The germline V and J ends were trimmed by 0 bases and 0 bases, with 7 bases remaining between them. Germline-derived CDR1 and CDR2 are SGHRS and YFSETQ. This CDR3 comprises 14 residues. This clonotype originated in a human donor in a cohort sampled during active COVID-19. The donor label of this sample is uncertain. V usage is TRBV5-1 and J usage is TRBJ2-7; D is ambiguous. Sequences were obtained from peripheral blood. The CDR3 DNA reads as TGCGCCAGCAGCTTGGACAGCATCTCCTACGAGCAGTACTTC. Protein: CASSLDSISYEQYF.